The clone carrying this T cell receptor beta chain has a handful of counts. Its antigen is undetermined. A mixed TRB-A/B primer pool amplified rearranged TRB by multiplex touch-down PCR. TCRdb recomputed calls from the multiplex PCR reads with MiXCR, one row per CDR3 protein. The repertoire has over 1,500 distinct CDR3 sequences, about 28% of them found once; the top ten carry less than 75%. These data come from a study of T cell repertoires in aging, cancer and after chemotherapy. Overall study: Six age groups, ranging from 30 or younger to 70 or older, included the donors. The full dataset contained 9.1 million or so TCR reads. Study outcomes and limitations: Healthy donors lost TCR diversity with age mainly through richness, cancer patients through richness and evenness.

The template was genomic DNA from peripheral blood, not RNA. Sequenced input: blood. The clonotype originates from a human donor with a blood cancer. The donor label of this sample is uncertain.

The CDR3 sequence is CASVDVLGEKLFF. Here the CDR3 DNA reads TGTGCCAGCGTAGATGTCCTTGGGGAAAAACTGTTTTTT. J is TRBJ1-4 and V is TRBV6-1; D is unresolved. Trimming cost V 8 bases and J 8 bases, with 15 bases left between them. This CDR3 has 13 amino acids. CDR1 and CDR2 (germline): MNHNS, SASEGT.